These 16 T cell receptor beta chains were all obtained from the same sample, sequenced in a study of T cells in women clearing cervical HPV infection. Assay: immunoSEQ multiplex PCR; the TCRdb copy retains only in-frame clones and omits some. Here the sample table reports about 39,000 clones. Sequences were obtained from blood buffy coat. Every receptor here comes from a woman between 18 and 70 years old with a cervical HPV16 infection that either progressed to CIN3+ or cleared (not recorded which).

In regard to this clone: Read data end 3 residues before the CDR3 end; the end is taken from the germline J gene. V is TRBV12-3 or TRBV12-4 and J is TRBJ2-7; D possibly corresponds to TRBD1 (5 bases). The CDR3 length is 14 residues. Trimming pared 1 base from V and 5 bases from J, leaving 12 bases between. The CDR3 bases that were read are TGTGCCAGCAGTTTAGGGCAGGGTCGTAACGAG. Encoded protein: CASSLGQGRNE. From start to end, the CDR3 is CASSLGQGRNEQYF.

The CDR3 here is CASSPNGGLQETQYF. The sequenced CDR3 bases are TGTGCCAGCAGCCCGAACGGGGGTCTACAAGAGACC. The chain combines TRBV12-3 or TRBV12-4 with TRBJ2-5; TRBD2 might be the D (6 bases). Coverage ceases 3 residues before the CDR3 finishes, and the germline J gene fills in the end. V shed 6 bases and J shed 2 bases, with 16 bases lying between them. CDR3 size: 15 residues.

With respect to this clone: The CDR3 end is not reached by the read, which stops 3 residues before it; the germline J gene fills it in. The chain is built from TRBV12-3 or TRBV12-4 and TRBJ2-7; the D gene is possibly TRBD2 (7 bases). This CDR3 has 16 amino acids. V dropped 7 bases and J dropped 2 bases, with 21 bases sitting between them. The CDR3: CASTLAGGGGPYEQYF. CDR3 bases read: TGTGCCAGCACTCTCGCTGGGGGCGGGGGACCCTACGAG.

On this clone itself: The observed sequence ends 3 residues before the CDR3 terminus, with the missing tail filled in from the germline J gene. The V call is TRBV5-1, the J call TRBJ1-5, with 7 bases lining up with TRBD1. Germline CDR1 reads SGHRS; CDR2 reads YFSETQ. The CDR3 contains 15 residues. V lost 5 bases, J lost 3 bases, and 8 bases stayed unmatched. The DNA read from the CDR3 is TGCGCCAGCAGGGCAGGGGACAGTCCCAATCAGCCC. Amino acid sequence: CASRAGDSPNQP. The whole CDR3 is CASRAGDSPNQPQHF.

Concerning this clone itself: The missing CDR3 end, 3 residues past where the read stops, is filled in from the germline J gene. This chain joins TRBV11-2 and TRBJ2-7, with D possibly TRBD1 on 6 matching bases. Germline assignment: CDR1 SGHAT and CDR2 FQNNGV. The CDR3 extends over 15 amino acids. Trimming took 5 bases from V and 1 from J, leaving 15 bases between them. CDR3 DNA (partial): TGTGCCAGCAGCCCCGGACAGCCAGGGTCCTACGAG. It yields the protein CASSPGQPGSYE. The whole CDR3 protein is CASSPGQPGSYEQYF.

Concerning this clone: From the germline J gene comes the end of the CDR3, since the read stops 3 residues before it. The rearrangement links TRBV27 to TRBJ1-2; TRBD1 matches 8 bases. The V segment lost 6 bases and the J segment 6 bases; nucleotides outside the gene matches: 15. CDR1 is MNHEY and CDR2 is SMNVEV in the germline V gene (reference sequence). This CDR3 has 16 amino acids. The CDR3 protein is CASSSIGQGSSHGYTF. The sequenced CDR3 bases are TGTGCCAGCAGCTCCATCGGACAGGGAAGTTCTCATGGC.

Of note for this clone: The CDR3 end is not reached by the read, which stops 3 residues before it; the germline J gene fills it in. The J gene is TRBJ2-3, the V gene TRBV20-1; 10 positions agree with TRBD2. CDR1 DFQATT and CDR2 SNEGSKA come from the germline V gene (reference sequence). V lost 3 bases, J lost 6 bases, and 6 bases stayed unmatched. The CDR3 runs 14 residues. CDR3 amino acids: CSASGLAGEDTQYF. The part of the CDR3 DNA that was read is TGCAGTGCTAGTGGGCTAGCGGGGGAGGATACG.

Concerning this clone itself: The read falls 3 residues short of the CDR3 end, and the missing part is taken from the germline J gene. The chain uses TRBV6-1 and TRBJ2-1; 11 nucleotides agree with TRBD2. Germline values: CDR1 MNHNS, CDR2 SASEGT. The CDR3 has 16 residues. J was trimmed by 2 bases and V by 4 bases; bases with no gene match: 4. CDR3 bases read: TGTGCCAGCAGTGCTACTAGCGGGGGAACCTACAATGAG. Translated, it gives CASSATSGGTYNE. The whole CDR3 protein is CASSATSGGTYNEQFF.

Remarks on this clone: The read ends 3 residues shy of where the CDR3 ends; the end is completed using the germline J gene. The J gene is TRBJ2-1, the V gene TRBV7-8; D not certain. This CDR3 contains 15 residues. The germline V and J ends were trimmed by 5 bases and 4 bases, with 15 bases remaining between them. Germline V gives CDR1 SGHVS, CDR2 FQNEAQ. CDR3: CASSAETQLYNEQFF. The DNA read from the CDR3 is TGTGCCAGCAGCGCCGAGACACAATTGTACAATGAG.

Turning to this clone: The read ends 3 residues before the CDR3 terminus; that terminus is restored from the germline J gene. V is TRBV5-4 and J is TRBJ1-2; D uncertain. Looked up from germline, CDR1 is SGHNT and CDR2 is YYREEE (reference sequence). This CDR3 has 11 amino acids. The CDR3 sequence: CASSLGMGYTF. CDR3 bases read: TGTGCCAGCAGCTTAGGTATGGGC.

In regard to this clone: The read gets to within 3 residues of the CDR3 end, and the germline J gene fills in the rest. The rearrangement links TRBV2 to TRBJ1-5; maybe TRBD1 (5 bases). The CDR3 spans 15 residues. The V end lost 5 bases, the J end lost 6 bases, and 17 bases lay between the germline ends. In germline, CDR1 is SNHLY, CDR2 FYNNEI. The CDR3 is CASSLGGARGQPQHF. Incomplete CDR3 DNA: TGTGCCAGCAGTCTTGGAGGGGCGAGGGGTCAGCCC.

A word on this clone: The missing CDR3 end, 3 residues past where the read stops, is filled in from the germline J gene. The rearrangement joins TRBV19 to TRBJ2-7; 7 positions match TRBD1. The CDR3 sequence is 14 residues long. CDR1 and CDR2 (germline): LNHDA, SQIVND (reference sequence). The V gene end was trimmed by 6 bases and the J gene end by 5 bases; junction bases not matched to a gene: 10. The CDR3 bases that were read are TGTGCCAGTAGCCTCTCGGACAGGATCCACGAG. Amino acid sequence: CASSLSDRIHE. The entire CDR3 is CASSLSDRIHEQYF. Supplemented by reference TRBV19 and TRBJ2-7, the full variable domain reads DGGITQSPKYLFRKEGQNVTLSCEQNLNHDAMYWYRQDPGQGLRLIYYSQIVNDFQKGDIAEGYSVSREKKESFPLTVTSAQKNPTAFYLCASSLSDRIHEQYFGPGTRLTVT.

In the case of this clone: The CDR3 end falls 3 residues outside the read, so it is completed with the germline J gene. J is TRBJ2-5 and V is TRBV12-3 or TRBV12-4; 8 bases match TRBD2. The V gene end was trimmed by 4 bases and the J gene end by 4 bases; junction bases not matched to a gene: 5. The CDR3 has 14 amino acids. The CDR3 protein is CASSSGLVVETQYF. The sequenced CDR3 bases are TGTGCCAGCAGTTCGGGACTAGTAGTAGAGACC.

About this clone itself: The read halts 3 residues ahead of the CDR3 end, with the missing end drawn from the germline J gene. The chain is built from TRBV20-1 and TRBJ1-6, with 7 bases matching TRBD1. The V gene end was trimmed by 6 bases and the J gene end by 7 bases; junction bases not matched to a gene: 9. The CDR3 consists of 14 residues. The V gene's germline CDR1 is DFQATT and CDR2 SNEGSKA (reference sequence). The CDR3 reads CSALNDRDNSPLHF. The DNA read from the CDR3 is TGCAGTGCCCTAAATGACAGGGACAATTCACCC.

In the case of this clone: The CDR3 is cut off 3 residues early in the read; its end comes from the germline J gene. The chain uses TRBV10-3 and TRBJ1-6, with TRBD1 matching 9 bases. V lost 7 bases, J lost 7 bases, and 8 bases stayed unmatched. Per germline, CDR1 ENHRY and CDR2 SYGVKD. The CDR3 spans 15 residues. CDR3 DNA, as far as it was read: TGTGCCATCACTATGGACAGGGGAGGGAATTCACCC. It encodes CAITMDRGGNSP. The whole CDR3 protein reads CAITMDRGGNSPLHF.

As regards this clone: The read ends 3 residues shy of where the CDR3 ends; the end is completed using the germline J gene. The chain carries TRBV6-1 and TRBJ2-3, with 9 bases identical to TRBD1. This CDR3 spans 19 amino acids. Germline V gene data show CDR1 as MNHNS and CDR2 as SASEGT. Trimming at V came to 2 bases and at J to 3 bases, leaving 15 bases not matched to a gene. The CDR3 bases that were read are TGTGCCAGCAGTGAAAGGGCCTCGGGACAGGGTGGTCGGACAGATACG. The encoded protein is CASSERASGQGGRTDT. The full CDR3 reads CASSERASGQGGRTDTQYF.